This T cell receptor (beta chain) was profiled in a study of vaccination and CD4 T cells after COVID-19. Across the whole study: Stimulation of the cells used overlapping spike peptide pools from SARS-CoV-2 and from the common cold coronaviruses HCoV-NL63, HCoV-OC43 and HCoV-229E.

Treatment: roughly 11-day PBMC culture with coronavirus spike peptide pools or control peptides (ViraFEST assay). Oncomine TCR Beta short-read sequencing was applied to DNA from cultured CD4+ T cells. Genomic DNA from cultured CD4+ T cells was extracted. One entry per CDR3 protein results from TCRdb running MiXCR on the PCR reads. The sample consists of fewer than 15,000 distinct CDR3 sequences, around 74% of them appearing once. Study findings and constraints: The median SARS-CoV-2-reactive clonotype number increased from about 20 to 38, without statistical significance.

The sample holds a few counts of this clonotype. Its matching antigen is unknown. This CDR3 spans 14 amino acids. V lost 4 bases and J lost 2, with 12 bases in between. Germline CDR1 reads DFQATT; CDR2 reads SNEGSKA (reference sequence). The chain combines TRBV20-1 with TRBJ1-5, with unresolved D. This TCR was sampled from a human donor who received a COVID-19 vaccine. Source: CD4+ T cells from blood, cultured in vitro, taken after SARS-CoV-2 vaccination. The CDR3 nucleotides are TGCAGTGCTATCGAAGGCGGGGGCAATCAGCCCCAGCATTTT. This translates into CSAIEGGGNQPQHF.